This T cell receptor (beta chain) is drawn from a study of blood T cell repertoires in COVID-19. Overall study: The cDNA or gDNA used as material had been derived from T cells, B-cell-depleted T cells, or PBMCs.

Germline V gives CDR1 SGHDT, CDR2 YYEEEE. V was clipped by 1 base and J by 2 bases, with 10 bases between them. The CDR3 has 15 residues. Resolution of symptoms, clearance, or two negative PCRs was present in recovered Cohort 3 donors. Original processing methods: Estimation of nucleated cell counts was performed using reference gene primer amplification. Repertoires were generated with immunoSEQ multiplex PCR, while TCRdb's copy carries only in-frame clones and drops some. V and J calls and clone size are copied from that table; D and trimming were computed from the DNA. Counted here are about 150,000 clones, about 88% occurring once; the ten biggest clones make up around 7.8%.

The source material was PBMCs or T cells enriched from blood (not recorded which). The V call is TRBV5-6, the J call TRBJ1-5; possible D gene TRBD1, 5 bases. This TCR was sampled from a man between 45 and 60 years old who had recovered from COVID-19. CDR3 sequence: CASSLRGTGNQPQHF. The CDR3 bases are TGTGCCAGCAGCTTGAGGGGAACCGGCAATCAGCCCCAGCATTTT.